This T cell receptor (beta chain) was recovered during a study of cytomegalovirus exposure and HLA in healthy donors. Study-wide findings and caveats: No immune exposure information besides CMV serostatus was available. In a later analysis, DRB1 alleles had the most associated TCRs; HLA-C alleles the fewest.

This CDR3 has 14 residues. The V gene's germline CDR1 is SEHNR and CDR2 FQNEAQ (reference sequence). V shed 5 bases, J shed 4 bases, and the junction held 6 bases outside the gene matches. Both 60 Vbeta primers and 13 Jbeta primers went into the PCR. Profiling relied on immunoSEQ multiplex PCR, and the TCRdb table lists in-frame clones only, not all of them. The repertoire holds more than 110,000 clones, with 65% to 80% as singletons. As regards this clone: Its matching antigen is unknown.

Sequencing was done on a sample of PBMCs. This chain connects TRBV7-9 to TRBJ1-2, with 8 nucleotides matching TRBD1. This clonotype was sampled from a woman aged 45-59 years in good health and CMV-seropositive. CDR3 residues: CASSHRQGPYGYTF. The CDR3 nucleotides read TGTGCCAGCAGCCACCGACAGGGGCCCTATGGCTACACCTTC.